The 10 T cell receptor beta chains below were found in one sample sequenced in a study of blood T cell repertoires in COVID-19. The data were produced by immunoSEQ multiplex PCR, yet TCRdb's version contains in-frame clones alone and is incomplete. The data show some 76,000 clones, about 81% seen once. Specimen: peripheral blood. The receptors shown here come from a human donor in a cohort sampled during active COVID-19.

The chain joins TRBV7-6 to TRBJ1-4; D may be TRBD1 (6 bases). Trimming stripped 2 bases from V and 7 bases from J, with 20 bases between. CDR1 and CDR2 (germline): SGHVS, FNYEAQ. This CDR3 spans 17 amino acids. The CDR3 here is CASSLKALSWTVEKLFF. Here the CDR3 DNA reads TGTGCCAGCAGCTTAAAAGCCCTGTCCTGGACAGTTGAAAAACTGTTTTTT.

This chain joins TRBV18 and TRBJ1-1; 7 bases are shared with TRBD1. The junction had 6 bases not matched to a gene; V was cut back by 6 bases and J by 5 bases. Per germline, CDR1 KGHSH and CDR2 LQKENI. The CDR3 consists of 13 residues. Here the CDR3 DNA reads TGTGCCAGCTCCCCCACAGGGGAAACTGAAGCTTTCTTT. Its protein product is CASSPTGETEAFF.

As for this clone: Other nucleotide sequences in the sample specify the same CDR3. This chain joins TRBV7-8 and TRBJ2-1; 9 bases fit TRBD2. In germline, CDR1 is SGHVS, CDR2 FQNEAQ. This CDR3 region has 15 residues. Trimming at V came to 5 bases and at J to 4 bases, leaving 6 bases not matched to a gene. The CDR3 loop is CASSLGTSPYNEQFF. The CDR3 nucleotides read TGTGCCAGCAGCCTTGGGACTAGCCCTTACAATGAGCAGTTCTTC.

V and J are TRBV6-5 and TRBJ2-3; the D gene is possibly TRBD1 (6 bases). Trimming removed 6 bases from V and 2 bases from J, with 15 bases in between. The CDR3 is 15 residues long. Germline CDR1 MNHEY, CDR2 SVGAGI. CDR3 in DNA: TGTGCCAGCAGCCCCGACAGGTCCCCCACAGATACGCAGTATTTT. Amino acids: CASSPDRSPTDTQYF.

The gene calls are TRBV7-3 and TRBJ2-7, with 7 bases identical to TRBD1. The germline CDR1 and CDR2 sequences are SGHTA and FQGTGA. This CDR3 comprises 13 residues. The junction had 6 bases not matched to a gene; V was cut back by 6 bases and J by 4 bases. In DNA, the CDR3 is TGTGCCAGCAGTCCAACAGGGGAGTACGAGCAGTACTTC. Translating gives CASSPTGEYEQYF.

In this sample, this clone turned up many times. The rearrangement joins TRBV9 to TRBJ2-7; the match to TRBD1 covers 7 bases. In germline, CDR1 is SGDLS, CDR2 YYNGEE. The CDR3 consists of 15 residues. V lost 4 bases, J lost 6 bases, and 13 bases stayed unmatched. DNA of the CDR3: TGTGCCAGCAGCCCCCGGGACAGCCCCCCTGGCGAGCAGTACTTC. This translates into CASSPRDSPPGEQYF.

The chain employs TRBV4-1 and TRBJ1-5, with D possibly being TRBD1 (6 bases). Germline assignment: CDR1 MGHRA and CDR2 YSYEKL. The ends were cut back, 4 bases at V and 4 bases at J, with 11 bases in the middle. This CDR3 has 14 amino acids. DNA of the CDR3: TGCGCCAGCAGCCCGGACAGCCTGAATCAGCCCCAGCATTTT. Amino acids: CASSPDSLNQPQHF.

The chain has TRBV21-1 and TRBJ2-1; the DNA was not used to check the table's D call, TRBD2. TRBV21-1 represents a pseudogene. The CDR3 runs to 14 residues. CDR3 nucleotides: TGTGCCAGCAGTTATAGGGACTTGGACAATGAGCAGTTCTTC. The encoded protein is CASSYRDLDNEQFF.

DNA for the CDR3: TGTGCCAGCAGCTTGACGGGGTCGACGAACACTGAAGCTTTCTTT. Its protein product is CASSLTGSTNTEAFF. This chain joins TRBV5-5 and TRBJ1-1; D not resolved. The CDR3 is made up of 15 amino acids. Trimming stripped 1 base from V and 1 base from J, with 11 bases between. The germline V gene encodes CDR1 SGHKS and CDR2 YYEKEE (reference sequence).

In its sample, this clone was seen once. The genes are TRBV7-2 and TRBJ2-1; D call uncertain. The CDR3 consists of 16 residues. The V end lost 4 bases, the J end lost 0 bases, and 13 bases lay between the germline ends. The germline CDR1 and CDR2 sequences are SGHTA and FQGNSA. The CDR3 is CASSSRRSYSYNEQFF. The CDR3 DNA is TGTGCCAGCAGCTCCCGTCGGTCTTACTCCTACAATGAGCAGTTCTTC. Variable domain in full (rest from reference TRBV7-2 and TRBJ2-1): GAGVSQSPSNKVTEKGKDVELRCDPISGHTALYWYRQSLGQGLEFLIYFQGNSAPDKSGLPSDRFSAERTGGSVSTLTIQRTQQEDSAVYLCASSSRRSYSYNEQFFGPGTRLTVL.